This T cell receptor (beta chain) was sequenced during a study of shared clonotypes between healthy human individuals. Study findings and constraints: Limitation of the genetic and exposure-history diversity represented came from the few donors. Lower generation probabilities were found for non-shared clonotypes than for those shared by all four donors.

A note on this clone: The antigen is unknown.

This CDR3 has 15 amino acids. V lost 4 bases, J lost 0 bases, and 3 bases stayed unmatched. Germline lookup yields CDR1 SQVTM and CDR2 ANQGSEA. Template for every sorted-subset replicate PCR totaled roughly 210 ng DNA, 25,000 to 35,000 T cell genomes. Only in-frame clones appear in the TCRdb table, and some are missing; sequencing was by immunoSEQ multiplex PCR. The sample includes more than 1 million clones, about four fifths seen only once; the top ten take approximately 0.52%. This chain joins TRBV29-1 and TRBJ2-7; 13 bases align to TRBD2. Material for sequencing was memory CD4+ T cells from PBMCs. The subset is: CD45RA-negative fraction. The receptor's source is a man younger than 35 in good health. Some clones in this sample may be carry-over from other donors' samples. CDR3 sequence: CSVVGLAGLSYEQYF. CDR3 coding DNA: TGCAGCGTTGTGGGACTAGCGGGGCTCTCCTACGAGCAGTACTTC.